The 8 T cell receptor beta chains below all came from one sample that was sequenced in a study of immune cell composition in non-small cell lung cancer. The normal lung sample lay at least 3 cm, and maximally far, from the tumour. Some clones are missing from TCRdb's copy, which holds only in-frame ones; the method was immunoSEQ multiplex PCR. The sample lists 15,000 or so clones; 77% were seen once. The same specimen was also included in a second study, on CD4 T cells in lung cancer.

The material sequenced was non-adjacent lung tissue. Source of these receptors: a human donor with non-small cell lung cancer.

The V and J genes are TRBV5-1 and TRBJ1-6; D may be TRBD1 (6 bases). Germline-derived CDR1 and CDR2 are SGHRS and YFSETQ. CDR3 size: 16 residues. V was cut by 4 bases and J by 1 base, with 12 bases left in between. Here the CDR3 reads CASSPQGESYNSPLHF. The CDR3 DNA follows: TGCGCCAGCAGCCCACAGGGAGAATCCTATAATTCACCCCTCCACTTT. Full variable domain (rest looked up from reference TRBV5-1 and TRBJ1-6): KAGVTQTPRYLIKTRGQQVTLSCSPISGHRSVSWYQQTPGQGLQFLFEYFSETQRNKGNFPGRFSGRQFSNSRSEMNVSTLELGDSALYLCASSPQGESYNSPLHFGNGTRLTVT.

This chain uses TRBV6-5 with TRBJ2-1; a weak D match, TRBD2 (7 bases). The V gene's germline CDR1 is MNHEY and CDR2 SVGAGI. With 9 bases removed from V and 7 bases from J, the gap between germline ends came to 22 bases. The CDR3 is made up of 15 amino acids. This CDR3 reads CASKVGAGAGNEQFF. The CDR3 DNA reads as TGTGCCAGTAAAGTCGGGGCGGGGGCCGGGAATGAGCAGTTCTTC.

The chain joins TRBV18 to TRBJ2-1; 8 nucleotides line up with TRBD1. Germline lookup yields CDR1 KGHSH and CDR2 LQKENI. This CDR3 comprises 15 residues. The junction had 1 base not matched to a gene; V was cut back by 1 base and J by 2 bases. This chain's CDR3 is CASSPQGQAYNEQFF. DNA for the CDR3: TGTGCCAGCTCACCACAGGGACAGGCCTACAATGAGCAGTTCTTC.

V is TRBV7-8 and J is TRBJ1-5; D might be TRBD1 (6 bases). There are 14 residues in the CDR3. Germline V gene lookup returns CDR1 SGHVS and CDR2 FQNEAQ. V was trimmed by 2 bases and J by 6 bases, leaving 11 bases between them. CDR3 nucleotide sequence: TGTGCCAGCAGCTTAAGCCAGGGGAGTCAGCCCCAGCATTTT. It is translated as CASSLSQGSQPQHF. Variable domain in full (rest from reference TRBV7-8 and TRBJ1-5): GAGVSQSPRYKVAKRGQDVALRCDPISGHVSLFWYQQALGQGPEFLTYFQNEAQLDKSGLPSDRFFAERPEGSVSTLKIQRTQQEDSAVYLCASSLSQGSQPQHFGDGTRLSIL.

V gene TRBV7-9 combines with J gene TRBJ1-6; D gene ambiguous. Germline V gene data show CDR1 as SEHNR and CDR2 as FQNEAQ (reference sequence). This CDR3 has 14 amino acids. V was pared by 1 base and J by 7 bases, with 8 bases between. Here the CDR3 reads CASSLDAINSPLHF. In nucleotides, the CDR3 is TGTGCCAGCAGCTTAGACGCGATAAATTCACCCCTCCACTTT.

The rearrangement links TRBV7-2 to TRBJ2-5; D unclear. Trimming removed 3 bases from V and 4 bases from J, with 9 bases in between. The V gene's germline CDR1 is SGHTA and CDR2 FQGNSA. The CDR3 is made up of 13 amino acids. This CDR3 reads CASSFQARETQYF. The CDR3, as DNA: TGTGCCAGCAGCTTCCAAGCTAGAGAGACCCAGTACTTC.

V and J are TRBV11-3 and TRBJ1-3; D gene uncertain. The germline V gene encodes CDR1 SGHNT and CDR2 YENEEA. V shed 0 bases and J shed 0 bases, with 6 bases lying between them. The CDR3 contains 15 residues. The CDR3 protein is CASSLEGLSGNTIYF. In DNA form, the CDR3 reads TGTGCCAGCAGCTTAGAAGGGCTCTCTGGAAACACCATATATTTT.

This clone was picked up a small number of times. This rearrangement joins TRBV6-4 to TRBJ1-4; perhaps TRBD1 as D (5 bases). This CDR3 comprises 17 residues. From germline, CDR1 is MRHNA and CDR2 SNTAGT. V shed 3 bases and J shed 5 bases, with 19 bases lying between them. The CDR3 nucleotides are TGTGCCAGCAGTGATCACGAGGGGATCAACGGAAATGAAAAACTGTTTTTT. It codes for CASSDHEGINGNEKLFF.